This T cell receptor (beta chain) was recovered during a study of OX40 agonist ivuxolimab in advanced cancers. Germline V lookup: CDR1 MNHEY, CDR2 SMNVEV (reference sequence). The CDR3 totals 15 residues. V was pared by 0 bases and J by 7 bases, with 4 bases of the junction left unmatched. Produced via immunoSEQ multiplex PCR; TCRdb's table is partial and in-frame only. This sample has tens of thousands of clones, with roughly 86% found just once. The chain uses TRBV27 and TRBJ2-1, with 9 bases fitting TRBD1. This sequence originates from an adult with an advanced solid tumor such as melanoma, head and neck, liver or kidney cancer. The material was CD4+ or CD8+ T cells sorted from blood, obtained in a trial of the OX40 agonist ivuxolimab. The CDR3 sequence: CASSLSTGGRNEQFF. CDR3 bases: TGTGCCAGCAGTTTATCAACAGGGGGCAGGAATGAGCAGTTCTTC.